The entry below gives a single TCR beta chain sequence along with its context. This record belongs to a study of T cells expressing NK-cell markers. TCRdb processed the 5' RACE reads again and assigns one entry to each CDR3 protein, with no DNA. The listing contains about 390,000 distinct CDR3 sequences. Germline-derived CDR1 and CDR2 are SGHDN and FVKESK. The CDR3 extends over 15 amino acids. This chain joins TRBV14 and TRBJ2-5; TCRdb's D gene call, TRBD2, goes unchecked for lack of DNA. The sequence came from a woman aged 45-59 years in good health. Sequenced: blood T cells: a sorted CD56 or NKG2C T cell subset, CD4+ or CD8+ T cells, or bulk PBMC T cells (not recorded which). This CDR3 reads CASSHWPDIGETQYF.